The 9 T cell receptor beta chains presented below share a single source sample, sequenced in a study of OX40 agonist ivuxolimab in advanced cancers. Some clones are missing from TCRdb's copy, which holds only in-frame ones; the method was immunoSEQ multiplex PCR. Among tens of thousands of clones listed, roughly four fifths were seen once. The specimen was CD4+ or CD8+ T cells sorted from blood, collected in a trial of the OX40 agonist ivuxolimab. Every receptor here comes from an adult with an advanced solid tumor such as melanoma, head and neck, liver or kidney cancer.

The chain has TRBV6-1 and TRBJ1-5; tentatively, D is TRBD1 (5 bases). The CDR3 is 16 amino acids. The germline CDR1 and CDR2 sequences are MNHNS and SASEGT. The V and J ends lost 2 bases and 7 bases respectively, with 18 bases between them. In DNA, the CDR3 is TGTGCCAGCAGTGAAATGGGGGGTGGGGTCCCCCAGCCCCAGCATTTT. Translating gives CASSEMGGGVPQPQHF.

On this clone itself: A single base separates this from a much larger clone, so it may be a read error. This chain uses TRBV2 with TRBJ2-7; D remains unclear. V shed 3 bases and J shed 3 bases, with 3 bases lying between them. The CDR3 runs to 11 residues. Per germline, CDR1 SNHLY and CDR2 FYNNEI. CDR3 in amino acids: CASSDSYEQYF. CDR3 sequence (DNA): TGTGCCAGCAGTGATAGCTACGAGCAGTACTTC.

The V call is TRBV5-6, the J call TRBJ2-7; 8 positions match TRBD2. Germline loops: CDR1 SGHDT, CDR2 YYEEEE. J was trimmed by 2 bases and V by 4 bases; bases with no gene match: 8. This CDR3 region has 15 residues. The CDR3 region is CASSHSSGGPYEQYF. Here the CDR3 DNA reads TGTGCCAGCAGCCATTCCAGCGGGGGACCCTACGAGCAGTACTTC.

In nucleotides, the CDR3 is TGTGCCAGCAGGTCCACCGGGTGGATTCAGTACTTC. Its translation is CASRSTGWIQYF. The chain recombines TRBV28 with TRBJ2-4; D remains ambiguous. The V gene's germline CDR1 is MDHEN and CDR2 SYDVKM. V was pared by 6 bases and J by 10 bases, with 13 bases between. The CDR3 spans 12 residues.

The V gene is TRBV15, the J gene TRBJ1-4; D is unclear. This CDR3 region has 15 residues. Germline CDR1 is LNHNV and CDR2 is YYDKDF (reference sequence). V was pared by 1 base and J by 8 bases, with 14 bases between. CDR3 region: CATSRVERFQEKLFF. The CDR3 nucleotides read TGTGCCACCAGCAGAGTGGAGCGGTTTCAAGAAAAACTGTTTTTT.

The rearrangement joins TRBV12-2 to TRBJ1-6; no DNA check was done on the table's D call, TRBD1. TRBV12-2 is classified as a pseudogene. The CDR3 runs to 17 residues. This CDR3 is CASRLYPVPLKNSPLHF. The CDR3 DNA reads TGTGCAAGTCGCTTATATCCAGTCCCTTTGAAAAATTCACCCCTCCACTTT.

The CDR3 coding sequence is TGTGCCAGCGGCATCAGGGAGGCTTATGGCTACACCTTC. As protein: CASGIREAYGYTF. J is TRBJ1-2 and V is TRBV2, with D possibly being TRBD1 (5 bases). In germline, CDR1 is SNHLY, CDR2 FYNNEI. The CDR3 spans 13 residues. V dropped 8 bases and J dropped 5 bases, with 15 bases sitting between them.

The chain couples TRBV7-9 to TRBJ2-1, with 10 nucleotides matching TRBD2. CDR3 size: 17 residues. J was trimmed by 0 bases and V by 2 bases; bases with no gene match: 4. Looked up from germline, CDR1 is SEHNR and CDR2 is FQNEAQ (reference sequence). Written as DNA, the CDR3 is TGTGCCAGCAGCTTACGTCGACTAGCGGGCTCCTACAATGAGCAGTTCTTC. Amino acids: CASSLRRLAGSYNEQFF.

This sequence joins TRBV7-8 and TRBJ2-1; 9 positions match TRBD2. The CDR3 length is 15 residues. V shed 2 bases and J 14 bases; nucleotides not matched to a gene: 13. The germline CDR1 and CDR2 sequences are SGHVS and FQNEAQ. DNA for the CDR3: TGTGCCAGCAGCTTATCGGCGGGGGGGCTTACAACGAAGTTCTTC. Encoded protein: CASSLSAGGLTTKFF.